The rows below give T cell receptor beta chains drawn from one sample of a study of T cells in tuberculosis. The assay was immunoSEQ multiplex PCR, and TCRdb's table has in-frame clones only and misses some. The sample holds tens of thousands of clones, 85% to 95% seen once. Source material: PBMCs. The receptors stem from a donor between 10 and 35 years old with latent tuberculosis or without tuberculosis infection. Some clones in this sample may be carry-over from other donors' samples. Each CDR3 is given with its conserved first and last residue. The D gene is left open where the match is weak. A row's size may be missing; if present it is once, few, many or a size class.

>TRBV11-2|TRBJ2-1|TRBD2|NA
TGTGCCAGCAGCTCCGTCGGGGGGGGCCACAATGAGCAGTTCTTC
CASSSVGGGHNEQFF
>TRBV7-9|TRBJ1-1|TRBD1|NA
TGTGCCAGCAGCTTAGTAGGCGGCCGAAGGGGGCTTAGGAACACTGAAGCTTTCTTT
CASSLVGGRRGLRNTEAFF
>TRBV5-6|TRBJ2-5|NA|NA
TGTGCCAGCAGCCTCACACAGGGAGACCGGGAGACCCAGTACTTC
CASSLTQGDRETQYF
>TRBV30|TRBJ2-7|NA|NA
TGTGCCTGGAGTGTATATTCGGATCGGGTAGCGGCATACTACGAGCAGTACTTC
CAWSVYSDRVAAYYEQYF
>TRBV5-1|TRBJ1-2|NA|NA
TGCGCCAGCAGCTTACGAACTACTAACTATGGCTACACCTTC
CASSLRTTNYGYTF
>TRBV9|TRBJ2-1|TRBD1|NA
TGTGCCAGCAGCGTGGCAGTTGAAGGACAGGGGGAGAACAATGAGCAGTTCTTC
CASSVAVEGQGENNEQFF
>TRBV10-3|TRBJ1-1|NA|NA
TGTGCCATCAGTGAGCGACAGGATGAAGCTTTCTTT
CAISERQDEAFF
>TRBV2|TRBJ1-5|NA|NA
TGTGCCAGCATAGGAGGGATTAATCAGCCCCAGCATTTT
CASIGGINQPQHF
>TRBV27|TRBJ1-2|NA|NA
TGTGCCAGCAGTTTCCTTAACGTTAAGCCCTATGGCTACACCTTC
CASSFLNVKPYGYTF
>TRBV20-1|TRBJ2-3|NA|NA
TGCAGTGCCGGGACAGATACGCAGTATTTT
CSAGTDTQYF
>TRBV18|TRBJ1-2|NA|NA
TGTGCCAGCTCACCACGGGACAAAATCGCCGGAGGAGGCTACACCTTC
CASSPRDKIAGGGYTF
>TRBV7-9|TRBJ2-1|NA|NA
TGTGCCAGCAGCCTACGGAGATCCTATTCAAAGAGAGATGAGCAGTTCTTC
CASSLRRSYSKRDEQFF
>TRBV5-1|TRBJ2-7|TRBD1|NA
TGCGCCAGCAGCCGAGGACAGGGTGGTTACGAGCAGTACTTC
CASSRGQGGYEQYF
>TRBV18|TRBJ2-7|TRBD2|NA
TGTGCCAGCTCAGCCCTACTAGCGGGGGGCCACGAGCAGTACTTC
CASSALLAGGHEQYF
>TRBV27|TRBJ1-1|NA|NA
TGTGCCAGCAGTTTAAGGTTGGGGGGCACTGAAGCTTTCTTT
CASSLRLGGTEAFF
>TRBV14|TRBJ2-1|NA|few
TGTGCCAGCAGTAGAAACTTATACAATGAGCAGTTCTTC
CASSRNLYNEQFF
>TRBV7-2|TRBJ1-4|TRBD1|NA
TGTGCCAGCAGCCCTGACAGGGTAGCTTATTCAACTAATGAAAAACTGTTTTTT
CASSPDRVAYSTNEKLFF
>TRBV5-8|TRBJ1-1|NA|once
TGTGCCAGCGGCACCGGGACACGGTACACTGAAGCTTTCTTT
CASGTGTRYTEAFF
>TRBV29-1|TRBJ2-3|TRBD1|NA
TGCAGCGTTGATCGGACAGGGGCAGGCACAGATACGCAGTATTTT
CSVDRTGAGTDTQYF
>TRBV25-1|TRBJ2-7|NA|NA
TGTGCCACTCGTTCCTACGAGCAGTACTTC
CATRSYEQYF
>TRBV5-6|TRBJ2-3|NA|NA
TGTGCCAGCAGCTTGGGAATCGGCAGGGTTGGGGCAGATACGCAGTATTTT
CASSLGIGRVGADTQYF
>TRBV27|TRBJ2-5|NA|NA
TGTGCCAGCAGTTCCAGGGAAGCTTTGGAGACCCAGTACTTC
CASSSREALETQYF
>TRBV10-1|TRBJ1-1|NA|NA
TGCGCCAGCAGCGTGACACCCGGGACACCGAACACTGAAGCTTTCTTT
CASSVTPGTPNTEAFF
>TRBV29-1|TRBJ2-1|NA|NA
TGCAGCGTTGAGGGCCGGAAGAATGAGCAGTTCTTC
CSVEGRKNEQFF
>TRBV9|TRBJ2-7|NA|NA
TGTGCCAGCAGCGAGTTTGGAGGAGGGCTAGGCGAGCAGTACTTC
CASSEFGGGLGEQYF
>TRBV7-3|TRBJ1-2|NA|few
TGTGCCAGCAGCTTAAACCCCCCCGGGACGGACTATGAGGGCTACACCTTC
CASSLNPPGTDYEGYTF
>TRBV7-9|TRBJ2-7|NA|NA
TGTGCCAGCAGCTTCGGGGAGCCTTGGCACTTC
CASSFGEPWHF